Sequencing of this T cell receptor (beta chain) was carried out in a study of T cell responses to AZD1222 COVID-19 vaccine. Study-wide results and caveats: None of the repertoires were sampled until the peak T cell response had passed. Possibly, clonal diversity was underestimated; donors were largely white British and included more females.

Second doses at about 4 or about 12 weeks were pooled. Data came from immunoSEQ multiplex PCR; TCRdb stores just in-frame clones and leaves some out. The table includes about 120,000 clones, 88% detected once. Comments on this clone: Its antigen is still unknown.

The sample was peripheral blood, taken 28 days after the second AZD1222 dose. The TCR was taken from an adult who received the AZD1222 COVID-19 vaccine.

CDR3 region: CASSAQQGPGSPLHF. The DNA for the CDR3 is TGTGCCAGTAGTGCCCAACAGGGGCCGGGGTCACCCCTCCACTTT. The chain couples TRBV19 to TRBJ1-6; 7 bases map to TRBD1. The V and J ends lost 5 bases and 10 bases, in that order; junction bases with no gene match: 11. Germline CDR1 and CDR2: LNHDA and SQIVND (reference sequence). The length of the CDR3 is 15 residues.